These T cell receptor beta chains were read from a single sample in a study of CD4 T cells in relation to SARS-CoV-2 and coronaviruses. Their recognized antigens are unknown. The repertoire was sequenced with immunoSEQ multiplex PCR; TCRdb's copy has only in-frame clones and lacks some. The sample holds 20,000 to 25,000 clones, roughly 69% seen once. Sequencing was carried out using CD4+ T cells from PBMCs, cultured in vitro. Every receptor here comes from a human donor in good health. Each CDR3 is given with its conserved first and last residue. Fields, in order: CDR3 length, J gene, V gene, D gene, clone size, CDR3 DNA, CDR3 protein. A D gene is named only where the DNA matches it firmly. Size is omitted from some rows. Given values are once, few, many or a class for expanded clones.

>13|TRBJ2-7|TRBV6-2/TRBV6-3|TRBD1|.
TGTGCCAGCAGTTACGGGACAGGGTACGAGCAGTACTTC
CASSYGTGYEQYF
>14|TRBJ1-3|TRBV7-9|.|.
TGTGCCAGCAGCCTCCCGGCGTCTGGAAACACCATATATTTT
CASSLPASGNTIYF
>17|TRBJ2-2|TRBV4-2|TRBD2|.
TGTGCCAGCAGCCAATCAGGGAGCGGGAGGGCCCCCGGGGAGCTGTTTTTT
CASSQSGSGRAPGELFF
>13|TRBJ1-1|TRBV2|TRBD1|once
TGTGCCAGCAGACAGGGGGCGAACACTGAAGCTTTCTTT
CASRQGANTEAFF
>14|TRBJ1-2|TRBV24-1|.|.
TGTGCCACCAGTGATGCCCTGGGTGGAGGTGGCTACACCTTC
CATSDALGGGGYTF
>15|TRBJ1-4|TRBV5-1|.|.
TGCGCCAGCAGCTTGGCCTCGCAGGAGGGGGAAAAACTGTTTTTT
CASSLASQEGEKLFF
>15|TRBJ1-2|TRBV28|TRBD1|.
TGTGCCAGCAGTTCGGGACAGGGGATAGACTATGGCTACACCTTC
CASSSGQGIDYGYTF
>14|TRBJ1-5|TRBV5-5|.|.
TGTGCCAGCAGCCTAAGCGCAGGGGCTCAGCCCCAGCATTTT
CASSLSAGAQPQHF
>17|TRBJ2-7|TRBV7-2|TRBD2|.
TGTGCCAGCAGCTTAAAGGGACTAGCGGGAGGTAGCTACGAGCAGTACTTC
CASSLKGLAGGSYEQYF
>15|TRBJ2-7|TRBV2|.|.
TGTGCCAGCAGTGAATTGCCTACCTATACCTACGAGCAGTACTTC
CASSELPTYTYEQYF